This TCR beta chain was sequenced for a study of cytomegalovirus exposure and HLA in healthy donors. Primers: 60 Vbeta forward and 13 Jbeta reverse. Clones were read by immunoSEQ multiplex PCR, and TCRdb kept only the in-frame ones, dropping some. Of roughly 81,000 clones listed, 79% were seen once; the top ten hold 2% to 3%. This clone was counted a few times. What it recognizes is unknown. The junction does not match germline at one end; this may be a read error. Study-level points and caveats: Prior analysis indicated that the majority of TCR beta V segments exhibited productivity approximately 90% or approximately 30% of the time. Follow-up analysis later connected one missense variant in DCLRE1C with trimming of TCR beta V- and J-genes.

CDR3 length: 12 residues. Germline V gives CDR1 SEHNR, CDR2 FQNEAQ (reference sequence). Sequencing was done on a sample of PBMCs. The J gene is TRBJ2-7, the V gene TRBV7-9; 7 nucleotides align to TRBD1. This clonotype originated in a man in his thirties or forties in good health and CMV-seronegative. The CDR3 DNA is TGTTCCAGCAGATTCACAGGGGACGAGCAGTACTTC. Its protein is CSSRFTGDEQYF.